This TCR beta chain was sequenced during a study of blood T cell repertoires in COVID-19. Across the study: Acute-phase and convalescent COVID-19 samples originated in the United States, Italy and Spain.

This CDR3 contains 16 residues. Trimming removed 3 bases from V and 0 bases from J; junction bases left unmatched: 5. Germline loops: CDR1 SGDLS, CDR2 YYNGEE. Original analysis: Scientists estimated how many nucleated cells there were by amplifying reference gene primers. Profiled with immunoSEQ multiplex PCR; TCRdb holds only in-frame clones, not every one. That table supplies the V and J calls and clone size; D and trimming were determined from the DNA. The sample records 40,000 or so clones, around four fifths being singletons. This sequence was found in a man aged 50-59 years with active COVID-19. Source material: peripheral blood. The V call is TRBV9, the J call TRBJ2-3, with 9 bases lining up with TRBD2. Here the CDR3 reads CASSAESGGSTDTQYF. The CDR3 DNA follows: TGTGCCAGCAGCGCGGAAAGCGGGGGGAGCACAGATACGCAGTATTTT.